This is a list of T cell receptor beta chains from one sample in a study of blood T cell repertoires in COVID-19. TCRdb keeps only in-frame clones here, not all; method: immunoSEQ multiplex PCR. There are roughly 250,000 clones in the sample; roughly 90% occur only once, and 7.2% lies in the top ten. The material sequenced was peripheral blood. The receptors originated from a man in his sixties who had recovered from COVID-19. The CDR3 runs from the conserved cysteine through the conserved F or W. The D gene is left open where the match is weak. Where a row states a size, it is once, few, many or the class of an expanded clone; other rows omit it.

few	TRBJ1-2	TRBV6-5	NA	CASSYVGGYGYTF	TGTGCCAGCAGTTACGTAGGGGGCTATGGCTACACCTTC
NA	TRBJ1-2	TRBV7-9	TRBD1	CASSYTGGGGYTF	TGTGCCAGCAGCTATACAGGGGGCGGCGGCTACACCTTC
NA	TRBJ2-2	TRBV6-5	NA	CASRSVAGELFF	TGTGCCAGCAGAAGCGTGGCCGGGGAGCTGTTTTTT
NA	TRBJ2-3	TRBV6-5	TRBD2	CASSRTSGGSDTQYF	TGTGCCAGCAGTAGGACTAGCGGGGGATCAGATACGCAGTATTTT
NA	TRBJ2-1	TRBV6-6	TRBD1	CASSYGTGGMDEQFF	TGTGCCAGCAGTTACGGGACAGGGGGCATGGATGAGCAGTTCTTC
NA	TRBJ1-3	TRBV4-1	NA	CASSQEQLISGNTIYF	TGCGCCAGCAGCCAAGAACAGCTTATCTCTGGAAACACCATATATTTT
NA	TRBJ1-2	TRBV7-9	TRBD1	CASSLEGTAYGYTF	TGTGCCAGCAGTTTAGAGGGGACAGCCTATGGCTACACCTTC
NA	TRBJ2-2	TRBV7-9	NA	CASSPRLANTGELFF	TGTGCCAGCAGCCCACGGCTAGCGAACACCGGGGAGCTGTTTTTT
NA	TRBJ1-2	TRBV3-1/TRBV3-2	NA	CASAGGRFYYGYTF	TGTGCCAGCGCTGGGGGCCGGTTCTACTATGGCTACACCTTC
NA	TRBJ1-2	TRBV6-6	NA	CAIRGGRSSGYTF	TGTGCCATCCGGGGGGGGCGTAGTTCTGGCTACACCTTC
once	TRBJ2-3	TRBV5-1	NA	CASSLVGGSDTQYF	TGCGCCAGCAGCTTGGTCGGTGGTTCGGATACGCAGTATTTT
NA	TRBJ1-4	TRBV6-1	NA	CASSDHIRDFNEKLFF	TGTGCCAGCAGTGATCACATCCGGGACTTTAATGAAAAACTGTTTTTT
NA	TRBJ2-5	TRBV15	TRBD2	CATSREGLAGARAETQYF	TGTGCCACCAGCAGGGAGGGACTAGCGGGGGCCCGAGCGGAGACCCAGTACTTC
NA	TRBJ1-5	TRBV20-1	NA	CSASTYSNQPQHF	TGCAGTGCTAGTACCTATAGCAATCAGCCCCAGCATTTT
NA	TRBJ1-6	TRBV6-4	NA	CASRVDWNSPLHF	TGTGCCAGCAGGGTAGATTGGAATTCACCCCTCCACTTT
NA	TRBJ1-6	TRBV2	TRBD1	CAGLGQGYSPLHF	TGTGCCGGACTAGGACAGGGTTACTCACCCCTCCACTTT
NA	TRBJ1-1	TRBV4-2	NA	CASSSVPGAPNTEAFF	TGTGCCAGCAGCTCAGTACCAGGGGCACCGAACACTGAAGCTTTCTTT
once	TRBJ1-6	TRBV5-5	NA	CASRTLQGGNSPLHF	TGTGCCAGCAGGACTCTACAGGGTGGTAATTCACCCCTCCACTTT
NA	TRBJ2-7	TRBV5-6	TRBD2	CASSLGTINYEQYF	TGTGCCAGCAGTCTCGGGACTATAAACTACGAGCAGTACTTC
few	TRBJ1-1	TRBV7-9	NA	CASSLGQNTEAFF	TGTGCCAGCAGCTTAGGACAGAACACTGAAGCTTTCTTT
NA	TRBJ2-5	TRBV9	TRBD2	CASSATSGGAPETQYF	TGTGCCAGCAGCGCAACTAGCGGGGGGGCCCCAGAGACCCAGTACTTC
NA	TRBJ2-5	TRBV5-4	NA	CASSLGRYNRDYQETQYF	TGTGCCAGCAGCTTGGGCCGATATAACCGGGACTACCAAGAGACCCAGTACTTC
NA	TRBJ1-1	TRBV15	TRBD1	CATSRDHSKLGTGIIPEAFF	TGTGCCACCAGCAGAGATCATAGTAAGTTAGGGACAGGCATAATCCCTGAAGCTTTCTTT
NA	TRBJ1-2	TRBV7-9	TRBD1	CASSLFPRDRQANYGYTF	TGTGCCAGCAGCTTATTCCCCAGGGACAGGCAAGCTAACTATGGCTACACCTTC
NA	TRBJ1-2	TRBV2	TRBD1	CASSGDRRGDGYTF	TGTGCCAGCAGTGGGGACAGGAGGGGGGATGGCTACACCTTC
NA	TRBJ1-3	TRBV3-1/TRBV3-2	NA	CASSWPITGNTIYF	TGTGCCAGCAGCTGGCCGATTACTGGAAACACCATATATTTT
once	TRBJ2-7	TRBV30	TRBD1	CAWMVQGAGEQYF	TGTGCCTGGATGGTTCAGGGGGCGGGCGAGCAGTACTTC
NA	TRBJ1-1	TRBV7-7	NA	CASSLTANTEAFF	TGTGCCAGCAGCTTAACAGCGAACACTGAAGCTTTCTTT
once	TRBJ2-1	TRBV19	TRBD2	CASSILRGGQNEQFF	TGTGCCAGTAGTATACTGCGGGGGGGCCAAAATGAGCAGTTCTTC
once	TRBJ1-4	TRBV15	NA	CATSVRATNEKLFF	TGTGCCACCAGCGTCAGGGCAACTAATGAAAAACTGTTTTTT
NA	TRBJ1-2	TRBV6-4	TRBD1	CASSPGQGASGYTF	TGTGCCAGCAGCCCTGGACAGGGGGCGTCTGGCTACACCTTC
NA	TRBJ2-5	TRBV5-6	TRBD1	CASSRTGGGEQETQYF	TGTGCCAGCAGCCGGACAGGAGGTGGGGAGCAAGAGACCCAGTACTTC
NA	TRBJ2-7	TRBV6-6	TRBD1	CASSRDRAYEQYF	TGTGCCAGCAGTCGGGACAGGGCCTACGAGCAGTACTTC
NA	TRBJ1-4	TRBV2	TRBD1	CASRPGTEEKLFF	TGTGCCAGCAGGCCCGGGACAGAGGAAAAACTGTTTTTT
NA	TRBJ2-7	TRBV5-1	TRBD1	CASSLGQAYYEQYF	TGCGCCAGCAGCTTAGGACAGGCGTATTACGAGCAGTACTTC
NA	TRBJ1-4	TRBV2	NA	CASRYRFIEEKLFF	TGTGCCAGCAGGTACAGGTTCATTGAGGAAAAACTGTTTTTT